The clone carrying this TCR beta chain came up many times. The V and J ends lost 3 bases and 8 bases, in that order; junction bases with no gene match: 13. Germline CDR1 LGHNA, CDR2 YNFKEQ. The CDR3 runs to 18 residues. Template material for amplifying TCR beta CDR3 regions consisted of RNA transcripts. In the first-round RT-PCR of the TCR CDR3, the HTBI primer set was used. TCRdb analysed the multiplex PCR reads with MiXCR anew, one entry per CDR3 protein. The table shows approximately 560,000 distinct CDR3 sequences, with approximately 14% occurring only once. The sample originates from a study of T cells in Graves' hyperthyroidism and ophthalmopathy.

The V gene is TRBV4-2, the J gene TRBJ2-1, with TRBD2 matching 13 bases. Source material: blood. The clonotype originates from a woman aged 25 to 45 with Graves' hyperthyroidism. The CDR3 sequence: CASSQGLAGMADTDEQFF. As DNA, the CDR3 is TGTGCCAGCAGCCAGGGACTAGCGGGAATGGCGGATACGGATGAGCAGTTCTTC.